This T cell receptor beta chain derives from a study of T cell clones after liver transplantation. The table came from immunoSEQ multiplex PCR; TCRdb's copy has only in-frame clones and leaves some out. The sample consists of roughly 97,000 clones, 82% of them appearing once. With 4 bases removed from V and 6 bases from J, the gap between germline ends came to 19 bases. CDR1 is SGDLS, CDR2 YYNGEE, per germline. The CDR3 is 16 residues long. The genes are TRBV9 and TRBJ2-2; maybe TRBD2 (6 bases). This TCR was sampled from a human donor who received a liver transplant. The source was CD4+ T cells from blood, collected before liver transplant. The DNA for the CDR3 is TGTGCCAGCAGCTTCAGGAGCGGGCTGGGAGCCGGGGAGCTGTTTTTT. Its translation: CASSFRSGLGAGELFF. The variable domain in full, with the rest retrieved from reference TRBV9 and TRBJ2-2, is DSGVTQTPKHLITATGQRVTLRCSPRSGDLSVYWYQQSLDQGLQFLIQYYNGEERAKGNILERFSAQQFPDLHSELNLSSLELGDSALYFCASSFRSGLGAGELFFGEGSRLTVL.